The rows below give T cell receptor beta chains drawn from one sample of a study of OX40 agonist ivuxolimab in advanced cancers. Some clones are missing from TCRdb's copy, which holds only in-frame ones; the method was immunoSEQ multiplex PCR. The sample records roughly 80,000 clones, about 88% being singletons. Sequencing used CD4+ or CD8+ T cells sorted from blood, obtained in a trial of the OX40 agonist ivuxolimab. Source of these receptors: an adult with an advanced solid tumor such as melanoma, head and neck, liver or kidney cancer. Each CDR3 is given with its conserved first and last residue. D genes are given only for firm matches. A row's size may be missing; if present it is once, few, many or a size class.

-	-	TRBJ1-6	TRBV11-2	CASSLGTSNSPLHF	TGTGCCAGCAGCTTAGGTACCAGTAATTCACCCCTCCACTTT
-	-	TRBJ1-5	TRBV11-2	CASSLELTAGPQHF	TGTGCCAGCAGCTTAGAGCTGACCGCAGGGCCCCAGCATTTT
few	TRBD1	TRBJ1-2	TRBV14	CASSQGTGAYGYTF	TGTGCCAGCAGCCAAGGCACAGGGGCCTATGGCTACACCTTC
-	-	TRBJ1-1	TRBV19	CASSMGSYTEAFF	TGTGCCAGTAGTATGGGATCCTACACTGAAGCTTTCTTT
-	TRBD1	TRBJ1-5	TRBV28	CASRTVQGAGNQPQHF	TGTGCCAGCAGGACCGTACAGGGGGCCGGCAATCAGCCCCAGCATTTT
-	-	TRBJ2-6	TRBV19	CASSARGTAGANVLTF	TGTGCCAGTAGTGCCAGGGGAACTGCTGGGGCCAACGTCCTGACTTTC
-	-	TRBJ2-7	TRBV28	CASSLPGPYEQYF	TGTGCCAGCAGTTTACCGGGGCCCTACGAGCAGTACTTC
-	-	TRBJ1-4	TRBV30	CAWSVWGGTNEKLFF	TGTGCCTGGAGTGTGTGGGGAGGAACTAATGAAAAACTGTTTTTT
-	-	TRBJ2-3	TRBV28	CARTLGGSSTDTQYF	TGTGCCAGGACGCTTGGCGGCTCTAGCACAGATACGCAGTATTTT
-	-	TRBJ1-4	TRBV19	CASSPQKTNEKLFF	TGTGCCAGTAGCCCTCAGAAAACTAATGAAAAACTGTTTTTT
-	TRBD2	TRBJ2-3	TRBV7-3	CASSPSLTGGVDTQYF	TGTGCCAGCAGCCCTTCCCTAACGGGGGGGGTAGATACGCAGTATTTT
-	-	TRBJ2-5	TRBV21-1	CASSKVGPLKAGETQYF	TGTGCCAGCAGCAAAGTTGGTCCTCTGAAAGCGGGAGAGACCCAGTACTTC
-	TRBD1	TRBJ2-2	TRBV6-1	CASRGQGYTGELFF	TGTGCCAGCAGGGGACAGGGGTATACCGGGGAGCTGTTTTTT
-	-	TRBJ2-7	TRBV2	CASSVQSGEQYF	TGTGCCAGCAGCGTCCAAAGTGGTGAGCAGTACTTC
-	TRBD1	TRBJ2-3	TRBV5-1	CASSLVSGQGPDTQYF	TGCGCCAGCAGCTTGGTTTCAGGACAGGGGCCAGATACGCAGTATTTT
-	TRBD1	TRBJ1-4	TRBV7-9	CASSLGQGAGDEKLFF	TGTGCCAGCAGCTTAGGCCAGGGGGCGGGAGATGAAAAACTGTTTTTT
-	-	TRBJ1-1	TRBV7-8	CASSSQTMNTEAFF	TGTGCCAGCAGCTCCCAGACAATGAACACTGAAGCTTTCTTT
-	TRBD1	TRBJ2-1	TRBV7-9	CASSWDRGLHEQFF	TGTGCCAGCAGCTGGGACAGGGGGCTTCATGAGCAGTTCTTC
-	-	TRBJ2-7	TRBV5-6	CASSLNGASSYEQYF	TGTGCCAGCAGCTTGAATGGCGCCAGCTCCTACGAGCAGTACTTC
few	TRBD1	TRBJ1-6	TRBV5-6	CASNSIGTGYNSPLHF	TGTGCCAGCAACTCTATCGGGACAGGATATAATTCACCCCTCCACTTT
-	-	TRBJ1-2	TRBV2	CASSPGSHYGYTF	TGTGCCAGCAGCCCGGGGTCGCACTATGGCTACACCTTC
-	-	TRBJ1-2	TRBV6-6	CASSYSSGRSNYGYTF	TGTGCCAGCAGTTACTCCTCGGGACGGTCTAACTATGGCTACACCTTC
few	-	TRBJ2-5	TRBV9	CASSVGAGVEETQYF	TGTGCCAGCAGCGTAGGGGCAGGGGTGGAAGAGACCCAGTACTTC
-	-	TRBJ1-1	TRBV10-3	CAISEGEDEAFF	TGTGCCATCAGTGAAGGGGAGGATGAAGCTTTCTTT
once	-	TRBJ1-2	TRBV6-5	CASSRLSANYGYTF	TGTGCCAGCAGTCGCCTATCGGCGAACTATGGCTACACCTTC
-	-	TRBJ1-6	TRBV4-2	CASSQKLPGSSYNSPLHF	TGTGCCAGCAGCCAAAAACTACCAGGGAGCTCCTATAATTCACCCCTCCACTTT
-	TRBD1	TRBJ1-2	TRBV18	CASSPGTGVFSDSNYGYTF	TGTGCCAGCTCACCTGGGACAGGGGTTTTTTCCGACTCTAACTATGGCTACACCTTC
-	-	TRBJ2-2	TRBV29-1	CSVVPGGAPGELFF	TGCAGCGTTGTTCCCGGCGGGGCTCCCGGGGAGCTGTTTTTT
once	-	TRBJ2-7	TRBV12-1	CASSPSYEQYF	TGTGCCAGCAGCCCGAGTTACGAGCAGTACTTC
-	-	TRBJ1-2	TRBV27	CASSFGGGGGYTF	TGTGCCAGCAGTTTCGGGGGTGGAGGTGGCTACACCTTC
once	-	TRBJ2-3	TRBV4-1	CASSLSLGPDTQYF	TGCGCCAGCAGCCTTTCCCTGGGGCCAGATACGCAGTATTTT
once	TRBD1	TRBJ1-6	TRBV11-2	CASSIQGQNYNSPLHF	TGTGCCAGCAGCATACAGGGACAGAACTATAATTCACCCCTCCACTTT